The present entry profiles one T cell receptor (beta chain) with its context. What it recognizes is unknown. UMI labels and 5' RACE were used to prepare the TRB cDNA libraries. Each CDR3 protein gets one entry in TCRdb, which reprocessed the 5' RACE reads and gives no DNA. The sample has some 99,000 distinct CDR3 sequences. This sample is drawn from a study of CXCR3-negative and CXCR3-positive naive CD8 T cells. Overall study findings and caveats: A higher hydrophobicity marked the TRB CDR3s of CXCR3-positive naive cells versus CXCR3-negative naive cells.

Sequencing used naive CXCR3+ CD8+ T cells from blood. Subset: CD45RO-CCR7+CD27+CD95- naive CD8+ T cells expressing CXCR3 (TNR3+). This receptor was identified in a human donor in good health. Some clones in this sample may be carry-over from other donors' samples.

The CDR3 sequence: CASSYSSSQLYGYTF. The chain has TRBV6-5 and TRBJ1-2. The CDR3 covers 15 residues. Per the germline V gene, CDR1 is MNHEY and CDR2 is SVGAGI.